A single sample is the source of the 22 T cell receptor beta chains below, sequenced in a study of T-cell reconstitution after alpha-beta-depleted transplantation in children. Unique molecular identifiers were used to barcode this TCRbeta library. TCRdb re-called the PCR reads with MiXCR, one entry per CDR3 protein. The data contain 300,000 or so distinct CDR3 sequences, 9.9% of them singletons. Sequenced material: PBMCs from the stem cell graft donor, taken from the stem cell graft. These receptor sequences come from a human donor who donated a stem cell graft to a child with SCID.

This clonotype was picked up a small number of times. The chain has TRBV20-1 and TRBJ2-7, with a tentative D call TRBD1 (5 bases). Trimming left V 1 base short and J 3 bases short, with 13 bases between. This CDR3 contains 14 residues. Germline V lookup: CDR1 DFQATT, CDR2 SNEGSKA (reference sequence). The CDR3 DNA is TGCAGTGCTAGAGCCAACCAGGGTAGCTACGAGCAGTACTTC. The encoded protein is CSARANQGSYEQYF.

DNA for the CDR3: TGTGCCAGCAGCCCTTCCGGGACGGTTACCTACGAGCAGTACTTC. It is translated as CASSPSGTVTYEQYF. This chain uses TRBV4-2 with TRBJ2-7; D possibly matches TRBD1 or TRBD2 (5 bases each). The CDR3 consists of 15 residues. V lost 4 bases, J lost 2 bases, and 15 bases lay in between. Per the germline V gene, CDR1 is LGHNA and CDR2 is YNFKEQ.

J is TRBJ1-5 and V is TRBV12-3 or TRBV12-4, with D hard to call. The length of the CDR3 is 15 residues. V lost 3 bases, J lost 0 bases, and 9 bases lay in between. In nucleotides, the CDR3 is TGTGCCAGCAGTTTGCAGGCCCTTAGCAATCAGCCCCAGCATTTT. Protein sequence: CASSLQALSNQPQHF.

This clonotype was recorded at least ten times. The chain employs TRBV9 and TRBJ2-2; TRBD1 is a possible D gene (6 bases). Trimming removed 3 bases at V and 6 bases at J, with 12 bases between. The germline CDR1 and CDR2 sequences are SGDLS and YYNGEE. This CDR3 contains 14 residues. CDR3 DNA: TGTGCCAGCAGCGGTACAGGGTCGGCCGGGGAGCTGTTTTTT. It translates to CASSGTGSAGELFF.

Note on this clonotype: A much bigger clone sits one base away, suggesting this may be a read error. The chain employs TRBV20-1 and TRBJ2-3; no reliable D call. Germline V gene lookup returns CDR1 DFQATT and CDR2 SNEGSKA (reference sequence). CDR3 size: 13 residues. As DNA, the CDR3 is TGCAGTGCCCTCTTCCAAATCACAGATAAGCAGTATTTT. Translation: CSALFQITDKQYF.

The table lists this clonotype with many counts. The chain carries TRBV9 and TRBJ2-1; D unresolved. Germline V CDR1 and CDR2: SGDLS, YYNGEE. The V end was cut by 0 bases, the J end by 5 bases, with 6 bases between. The CDR3 spans 13 residues. Here the CDR3 DNA reads TGTGCCAGCAGCGTAGACTGGGACAATGAGCAGTTCTTC. Translated: CASSVDWDNEQFF.

Many counts were recorded for this clonotype. The genes are TRBV12-3 or TRBV12-4 and TRBJ2-2; D is unresolved. The CDR3 runs 13 residues. V was shortened by 6 bases and J by 5 bases, with 10 bases between the two germline ends. The CDR3 DNA reads TGTGCCAGCAGAGCCACATCGACCGGGGAGCTGTTTTTT. Its protein product is CASRATSTGELFF.

This chain connects TRBV6-5 to TRBJ2-7; D possibly matches TRBD1 or TRBD2 (5 bases each). The CDR3 loop spans 17 amino acids. In germline, CDR1 is MNHEY, CDR2 SVGAGI. V lost 4 bases, J lost 5 bases, and 24 bases lay in between. CDR3 protein: CASSLRAGTAIVDEQYF. The CDR3 DNA is TGTGCCAGCAGTTTAAGAGCCGGGACCGCTATCGTGGACGAGCAGTACTTC.

The V call is TRBV7-6, the J call TRBJ2-6; D ambiguous. Trimming left V 3 bases short and J 6 bases short, with 9 bases between. This CDR3 region has 14 residues. Germline V lookup: CDR1 SGHVS, CDR2 FNYEAQ. CDR3 loop: CASSFLTAANVLTF. For the CDR3, the DNA is TGTGCCAGCAGCTTTCTGACTGCGGCCAACGTCCTGACTTTC.

This clonotype was observed once. V gene TRBV27 combines with J gene TRBJ2-7, with D perhaps matching TRBD2 (5 bases). From germline, CDR1 is MNHEY and CDR2 SMNVEV (reference sequence). V was cut by 5 bases and J by 4 bases, with 15 bases left in between. CDR3 length equals 14 residues. The CDR3 nucleotides are TGTGCCAGCAGTCCTCTAGATAGGGAGTACGAGCAGTACTTC. Translating it yields CASSPLDREYEQYF.

This clonotype appeared once. For the CDR3, the DNA is TGCGCCAGCAGCTTGGCCGGGGGCGCGCACGAGCAGTACTTC. Translation gives CASSLAGGAHEQYF. The rearrangement uses TRBV5-1 and TRBJ2-7; the D gene could be TRBD1 or TRBD2 (6 bases each). The V gene lost 0 bases and the J gene lost 5 bases, with 12 bases spanning the gap. The CDR3 totals 14 residues. Looked up from germline, CDR1 is SGHRS and CDR2 is YFSETQ.

This clonotype was counted many times. The chain links TRBV12-3 or TRBV12-4 to TRBJ2-5, with D possibly being TRBD1 (6 bases). The ends were cut back, 7 bases at V and 3 bases at J, with 12 bases in the middle. This CDR3 is built from 13 residues. CDR3 bases: TGTGCCAGCATCCGAGCAGGGGAAGAGACCCAGTACTTC. The encoded protein is CASIRAGEETQYF.

This clonotype showed up just a few times. The chain couples TRBV5-1 to TRBJ2-1, with 14 bases identical to TRBD2. CDR3 length equals 20 residues. The J segment lost 3 bases and the V segment lost 2 bases, leaving 13 bases of the junction unmatched. Germline assignment: CDR1 SGHRS and CDR2 YFSETQ. CDR3 protein: CASSFSTVPGLAGDYNEQFF. CDR3 sequence (DNA): TGCGCCAGCAGCTTCTCAACTGTCCCGGGACTAGCGGGGGACTACAATGAGCAGTTCTTC.

This clonotype has just a few counts. The V and J genes are TRBV20-1 and TRBJ2-3; TRBD2 aligns across 12 bases. Trimming at V came to 6 bases and at J to 1 base, leaving 5 bases not matched to a gene. CDR3 length: 15 residues. Germline V gene sequence: CDR1 DFQATT, CDR2 SNEGSKA (reference sequence). CDR3 nucleotide sequence: TGCAGTGCCGCAACTAGCGGGGGGCGCACAGATACGCAGTATTTT. Protein product: CSAATSGGRTDTQYF.

This clonotype was observed many times. J is TRBJ2-7 and V is TRBV2; TRBD2 aligns across 8 bases. CDR1 is SNHLY and CDR2 is FYNNEI in the germline V gene. Germline trimming cut 5 bases from V and 2 bases from J; bases unmatched to any gene: 2. CDR3 length: 13 residues. CDR3 DNA sequence: TGTGCCAGCAGTAGCGGGGGCCCCTACGAGCAGTACTTC. This gives the protein CASSSGGPYEQYF.

V and J are TRBV6-6 and TRBJ1-2, with D maybe TRBD1 (5 bases). The germline V gene encodes CDR1 MNHNY and CDR2 SVGAGI (reference sequence). This CDR3 region has 13 residues. Trimming stripped 2 bases from V and 7 bases from J, with 11 bases between. The CDR3 loop is CASSYLDSTGYTF. The DNA for the CDR3 is TGTGCCAGCAGTTACCTCGACAGTACTGGCTACACCTTC.

This clonotype was detected only a few times. The DNA for the CDR3 is TGCGCCAGCAGCCATGGAAGCGGGGGGTCGATCTCCGAGCAGTACTTC. Protein: CASSHGSGGSISEQYF. This chain connects TRBV4-1 to TRBJ2-7; 9 bases align to TRBD2. The ends lost 3 bases at V and 6 bases at J; junction bases unmatched: 12. The CDR3 has 16 residues. Per germline, CDR1 MGHRA and CDR2 YSYEKL.

The gene calls are TRBV5-1 and TRBJ2-3; D ambiguous. The germline gives CDR1 SGHRS, CDR2 YFSETQ. The CDR3 covers 13 residues. V gave up 3 bases and J gave up 2 bases, with 7 bases separating them. CDR3 region: CASSSDPTDTQYF. CDR3 sequence (DNA): TGCGCCAGCAGCTCGGACCCCACAGATACGCAGTATTTT.

This clonotype was found a few times. V and J are TRBV5-5 and TRBJ1-1; 7 bases agree with TRBD1. CDR3 length: 16 residues. Germline CDR1 SGHKS, CDR2 YYEKEE (reference sequence). The ends lost 2 bases at V and 2 bases at J; junction bases unmatched: 9. The CDR3 loop is CASSFLTGRVNTEAFF. In DNA, the CDR3 is TGTGCCAGCAGCTTTTTGACAGGGAGGGTAAACACTGAAGCTTTCTTT.

This clonotype was seen a handful of times. This chain connects TRBV18 to TRBJ1-4; D is unresolved. Germline lookup yields CDR1 KGHSH and CDR2 LQKENI. The V end was cut by 3 bases, the J end by 8 bases, with 13 bases between. The CDR3 is 14 residues long. The CDR3 here is CASSPGISQEKLFF. The CDR3 region has the DNA TGTGCCAGCTCACCGGGAATCTCTCAAGAAAAACTGTTTTTT.

This chain uses TRBV20-1 with TRBJ2-4; no definite D call. With 0 bases removed from V and 5 bases from J, the gap between germline ends came to 11 bases. Germline V CDR1 and CDR2: DFQATT, SNEGSKA (reference sequence). The CDR3 extends over 14 amino acids. CDR3 nucleotides: TGCAGTGCTAGAGAGGGATTTCCCGAAAACATTCAGTACTTC. It translates to CSAREGFPENIQYF.

CDR3 in DNA: TGTGCCAGCAGCCAACGCACGGGCCAGCAGTACTTC. This codes for CASSQRTGQQYF. This chain links TRBV7-9 with TRBJ2-7, with D unclear. V was shortened by 5 bases and J by 8 bases, with 13 bases between the two germline ends. Germline V gene lookup returns CDR1 SEHNR and CDR2 FQNEAQ (reference sequence). This CDR3 is 12 amino acids long.